The following is a T cell receptor beta chain sequence with its context. The antigen remains undetermined. MiXCR was run by TCRdb on the reads, yielding one entry per CDR3 protein. The table records hundreds of thousands of distinct CDR3 sequences, approximately 33% of them present only once. CDR3 length: 15 residues. V was clipped by 2 bases and J by 6 bases; unmatched bases: 2. CDR1 is SGHRS, CDR2 YFSETQ, per germline. The data were obtained in a study of T cell repertoires in cytomegalovirus infection. Study as a whole: Matching HLA type and CMV infection were both indicated by public TCR beta signatures.

This clonotype was obtained from a human donor in good health (CMV status not recorded). Some clones in this sample may be carry-over from other donors' samples. V usage is TRBV5-1 and J usage is TRBJ2-2, with 12 bases fitting TRBD1. Source: cultured PBMCs, taken from culture after CMV antigen stimulation. The CDR3 loop reads CASSFWDRGPGELFF. CDR3 sequence (DNA): TGCGCCAGCAGCTTTTGGGACAGGGGGCCCGGGGAGCTGTTTTTT. The full variable domain, its missing parts supplied by reference TRBV5-1 and TRBJ2-2, is KAGVTQTPRYLIKTRGQQVTLSCSPISGHRSVSWYQQTPGQGLQFLFEYFSETQRNKGNFPGRFSGRQFSNSRSEMNVSTLELGDSALYLCASSFWDRGPGELFFGEGSRLTVL.